This is a list of T cell receptor beta chains from one sample in a study of blood T cells in healthy people across ages. TCRdb recomputed calls from the 5' RACE reads with MiXCR, one row per CDR3 protein. The sample holds a few hundred thousand distinct CDR3 sequences, over 25% seen once. These same records also appear under a second study, on T cells of mothers and their children.

The source material was blood. The origin of the receptors is a boy under 10 years old in good health. Each CDR3 is given with its conserved first and last residue. D genes are given only for firm matches. Rows may omit the clone size; those that give it use once, few, many or a size class.

V gene	clone size	J gene	D gene	CDR3 DNA	CDR3 protein
TRBV29-1	.	TRBJ2-7	.	TGCAGCCCCGTCAGCCAAACCAGGGCCGCGAACTACGAGCAGTACTTC	CSPVSQTRAANYEQYF
TRBV20-1	.	TRBJ2-1	.	TGCAGTGCTAGAGATCCCGGGCGAACCTTATACAATGAGCAGTTCTTC	CSARDPGRTLYNEQFF
TRBV15	.	TRBJ2-7	.	TGTGCCACCAGCAGAGAGCCACATGTCCGGGGCTACGAGCAGTACTTC	CATSREPHVRGYEQYF
TRBV5-5	many	TRBJ2-7	.	TGTGCCAGCAGCTTGATTCGGGACCTATACGAGCAGTACTTC	CASSLIRDLYEQYF
TRBV2	few	TRBJ2-4	.	TGTGCCGGGCTCGATGGGGACATTCAGTACTTC	CAGLDGDIQYF
TRBV3-1	.	TRBJ2-3	TRBD2	TGTGCCAGCAGCGAATTAGCGGGAACTTTCACAGATACGCAGTATTTT	CASSELAGTFTDTQYF
TRBV3-1	few	TRBJ2-5	.	TGTGCCAGCAGCCAAGGGCAGGCCAGGCCCCAGTACTTC	CASSQGQARPQYF
TRBV4-3	few	TRBJ2-7	TRBD2	TGCGCCAGCAGCCAAGACCGAAGCGGGTCCAGCGGGGACTTCTACGAGCAGTACTTC	CASSQDRSGSSGDFYEQYF
TRBV6-5	.	TRBJ2-5	TRBD2	TGTGCCAGCAGTTCGCGGACTAGCGTCGGGTCCGGGTCAGGGACCCAGTACTTC	CASSSRTSVGSGSGTQYF
TRBV20-1	.	TRBJ2-5	TRBD2	TGCAGTGCTATAGCGGGGGCAGGACAAGAGACCCAGTACTTC	CSAIAGAGQETQYF
TRBV29-1	.	TRBJ2-2	TRBD2	TGCAGCGCATGGACTAGCGGGGGGGAGGACACCGGGGAGCTGTTTTTT	CSAWTSGGEDTGELFF
TRBV3-1	few	TRBJ1-2	.	TGTGCCAGCAGCCAAGATGGGCAGCACCTCTATGGCTACACCTTC	CASSQDGQHLYGYTF
TRBV3-1	.	TRBJ2-7	.	TGTGCCAGCAGCCAAGATCTGAGGACCGCCTCCTACGAGCAGTACTTC	CASSQDLRTASYEQYF
TRBV10-3	.	TRBJ2-2	.	TGTGCCATCAAGGAGACAGCGTATTCGAACACCGGGGAGCTGTTTTTT	CAIKETAYSNTGELFF
TRBV12-5	few	TRBJ2-1	.	TGTGCTAGTGGTTTGGTAGCGGGTCCAATGGACAATGAGCAGTTCTTC	CASGLVAGPMDNEQFF
TRBV12-3/TRBV12-4	.	TRBJ2-7	.	TGTGCCAGCAGTTGGTCGCAAGTCTACGAGCAGTACTTC	CASSWSQVYEQYF
TRBV20-1	.	TRBJ1-1	.	TGCAGTGCTCGGAGGGCAGGAACCTCCCCGGCAACTGAAGCTTTCTTT	CSARRAGTSPATEAFF
TRBV2	.	TRBJ2-1	TRBD2	TGTGCCAGCACCAGGGTAGCGGGAGCCAATGAGCAGTTCTTC	CASTRVAGANEQFF
TRBV5-1	.	TRBJ1-2	.	TGCGCCAGCAGCGTCGACAGCCCGGCGGGATATGGCTACACCTTC	CASSVDSPAGYGYTF
TRBV20-1	.	TRBJ2-7	TRBD2	TGCAGTGCTTCCCCGGGACTAGCGGGAGAGTTGTCCTACGAGCAGTACTTC	CSASPGLAGELSYEQYF
TRBV12-3/TRBV12-4	.	TRBJ1-5	TRBD1	TGTGCCAGCAGTGCGGGATCCTTACAGGGGCAGCCCCAGCATTTT	CASSAGSLQGQPQHF
TRBV15	few	TRBJ2-7	.	TGTGCCACCAGCGACCGGGACGGATCCTACGAGCAGTACTTC	CATSDRDGSYEQYF
TRBV12-3/TRBV12-4	.	TRBJ2-5	TRBD2	TGTGCCAGCAGTTTAGGGGTAGCGGGAGGGCCAGAGACCCAGTACTTC	CASSLGVAGGPETQYF
TRBV20-1	.	TRBJ1-4	TRBD1	TGCAGTGCCTCGGGCAGGGGGGATGAAAAACTGTTTTTT	CSASGRGDEKLFF
TRBV20-1	.	TRBJ2-5	.	TGCAGTGCTAGAGATCAGCCTATCTCTGGAGAGACCCAGTACTTC	CSARDQPISGETQYF
TRBV5-1	.	TRBJ2-5	TRBD1	TGCGCCAGCAGCTTGGCTGGGACAGGGTATGAGACCCAGTACTTC	CASSLAGTGYETQYF
TRBV12-3/TRBV12-4	few	TRBJ2-5	TRBD2	TGTGCCAGCAGTTTAGGGACTAGCGGGGGAAAGACCCAGTACTTC	CASSLGTSGGKTQYF
TRBV7-2	.	TRBJ2-5	TRBD2	TGTGCCAGCAGCTTAGCTGGTTCACGCGGGAGTGGGGACCAGTACTTC	CASSLAGSRGSGDQYF
TRBV7-2	few	TRBJ1-2	.	TGTGCCAGCAGCTTAGTGGCAGGGGTAAACTATGGCTACACCTTC	CASSLVAGVNYGYTF
TRBV12-3/TRBV12-4	few	TRBJ2-5	.	TGTGCCAGCAGCCCAGGAAGTAGGATGGGAGAGACCCAGTACTTC	CASSPGSRMGETQYF
TRBV7-2	.	TRBJ1-5	.	TGTGCCAGCAGCTTAGCAGGGGCTCAGCCCCAGCATTTT	CASSLAGAQPQHF
TRBV20-1	few	TRBJ2-7	.	TGCAGTGCTAGTGGTACGAGAGGCTACGAGCAGTACTTC	CSASGTRGYEQYF
TRBV10-3	many	TRBJ2-5	.	TGTGCCATCAGTGATCACCGGGACGGAGAAGAGACCCAGTACTTC	CAISDHRDGEETQYF
TRBV2	.	TRBJ2-5	TRBD2	TGTGCCAGCAGTGAAACGGGACTAGCGGGGGAGGGAGAGACCCAGTACTTC	CASSETGLAGEGETQYF
TRBV5-5	.	TRBJ2-3	.	TGTGCCAGCAGCTTGGACAGGGAAGATACGCAGTATTTT	CASSLDREDTQYF
TRBV6-1	.	TRBJ1-6	.	TGTGCCAGCAGTGAAGCAGGTTCACCCCTCCACTTT	CASSEAGSPLHF
TRBV5-1	.	TRBJ2-5	.	TGCGCCAGCAGCTTATCCCGGGCCTCAACAGGGAAAGAGACCCAGTACTTC	CASSLSRASTGKETQYF
TRBV11-2	.	TRBJ1-4	.	TGTGCCAGCAGTCCCGGGATCCTGGGAGAAAAACTGTTTTTT	CASSPGILGEKLFF
TRBV12-3/TRBV12-4	.	TRBJ2-1	TRBD2	TGTGCCAGCAGTTTGGAGAGTCTAGCGGGAAAAAATGAGCAGTTCTTC	CASSLESLAGKNEQFF
TRBV18	few	TRBJ2-2	.	TGTGCCAGCTCTCAGGATTACGTGTCCGGGGAGCTGTTTTTT	CASSQDYVSGELFF
TRBV3-1	.	TRBJ1-1	TRBD1	TGTGCCAGCAGCCCAGGGGGGGCCGGGAACACTGAAGCTTTCTTT	CASSPGGAGNTEAFF
TRBV9	.	TRBJ2-1	TRBD2	TGTGCCAGCAGCGTAGGGACGGGGCTAGCGGGTTACAATGAGCAGTTCTTC	CASSVGTGLAGYNEQFF
TRBV7-9	.	TRBJ1-2	.	TGTGCCAGCAGCTTAGTCGGGGGTCAGAGCTATGGCTACACCTTC	CASSLVGGQSYGYTF
TRBV5-4	.	TRBJ2-4	.	TGTGCCAGCAGCTTGGATTGGGGTCAAAACATTCAGTACTTC	CASSLDWGQNIQYF
TRBV20-1	.	TRBJ2-7	TRBD2	TGCAGTGCTAGAGCCCCAGTGGCGGGAGGGCCGCACGAGCAGTACTTC	CSARAPVAGGPHEQYF
TRBV12-5	few	TRBJ1-2	.	TGTGCTAGTGGCACACTAGGCTATGGCTACACCTTC	CASGTLGYGYTF
TRBV5-1	.	TRBJ2-3	.	TGCGCCAGCAGCTTGGGGAGGGAGAGGGCAGATACGCAGTATTTT	CASSLGRERADTQYF
TRBV7-8	few	TRBJ1-4	.	TGTGCCAGCAGCCGAACTAATGAAAAACTGTTTTTT	CASSRTNEKLFF
TRBV5-4	.	TRBJ2-1	TRBD1	TGTGCCAGCAGCTTGGGTCCTTACACAGGGGGTGGGGATGAGCAGTTCTTC	CASSLGPYTGGGDEQFF
TRBV7-8	.	TRBJ2-1	.	TGTGCCAGCAGCACAACCCCCTTGGGGGGAACCTTTTACAATGAGCAGTTCTTC	CASSTTPLGGTFYNEQFF
TRBV6-6	few	TRBJ2-6	TRBD1	TGTGCCAGCAGTGCCCCCGGGACAGGGTCTGGGGCCAACGTCCTGACTTTC	CASSAPGTGSGANVLTF
TRBV27	.	TRBJ2-7	.	TGTGCCAGCAGTTTAAGGTTCCCCTACGAGCAGTACTTC	CASSLRFPYEQYF
TRBV20-1	.	TRBJ2-1	.	TGCAGTGCTAGCCTCCTGTTGGGGACCAATGAGCAGTTCTTC	CSASLLLGTNEQFF
TRBV7-9	few	TRBJ1-5	.	TGTGCCAGCAGCTCTGAGGACAGTTCCTATAGCAATCAGCCCCAGCATTTT	CASSSEDSSYSNQPQHF
TRBV19	.	TRBJ2-5	.	TGTGCCAGTAGTATGAGGGGATCAGAGACCCAGTACTTC	CASSMRGSETQYF
TRBV7-2	few	TRBJ2-1	TRBD1	TGTGCCAGCAGCAAGCAGGGACAGGGGCACAATGAGCAGTTCTTC	CASSKQGQGHNEQFF